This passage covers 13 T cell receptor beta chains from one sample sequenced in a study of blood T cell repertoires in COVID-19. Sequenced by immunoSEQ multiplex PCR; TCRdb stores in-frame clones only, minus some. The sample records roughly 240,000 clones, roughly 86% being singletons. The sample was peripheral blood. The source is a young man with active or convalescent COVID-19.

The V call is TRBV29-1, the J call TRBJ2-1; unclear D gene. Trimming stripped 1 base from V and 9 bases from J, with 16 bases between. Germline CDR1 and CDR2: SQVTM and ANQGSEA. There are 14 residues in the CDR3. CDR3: CSVEGAISSFEQFF. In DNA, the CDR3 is TGCAGCGTTGAAGGGGCCATTTCGTCCTTTGAGCAGTTCTTC.

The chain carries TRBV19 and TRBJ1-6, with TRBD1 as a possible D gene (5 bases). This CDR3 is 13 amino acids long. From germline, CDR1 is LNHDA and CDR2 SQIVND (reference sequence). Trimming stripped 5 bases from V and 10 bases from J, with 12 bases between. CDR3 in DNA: TGTGCCAGTAGTGGGGCCATCCGCTCACCCCTCCACTTT. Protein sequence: CASSGAIRSPLHF.

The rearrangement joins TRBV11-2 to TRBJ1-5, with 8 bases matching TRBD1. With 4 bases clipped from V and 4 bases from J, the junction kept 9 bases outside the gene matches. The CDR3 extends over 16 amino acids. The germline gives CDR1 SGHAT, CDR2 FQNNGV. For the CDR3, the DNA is TGTGCCAGCAGCTCGTACAGGGGGGGAACTAATCAGCCCCAGCATTTT. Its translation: CASSSYRGGTNQPQHF.

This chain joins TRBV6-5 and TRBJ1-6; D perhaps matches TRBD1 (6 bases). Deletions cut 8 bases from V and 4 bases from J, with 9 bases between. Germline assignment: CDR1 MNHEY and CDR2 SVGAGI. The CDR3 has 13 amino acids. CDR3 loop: CASRDTYNSPLHF. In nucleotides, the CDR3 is TGTGCCAGCCGGGACACTTATAATTCACCCCTCCACTTT.

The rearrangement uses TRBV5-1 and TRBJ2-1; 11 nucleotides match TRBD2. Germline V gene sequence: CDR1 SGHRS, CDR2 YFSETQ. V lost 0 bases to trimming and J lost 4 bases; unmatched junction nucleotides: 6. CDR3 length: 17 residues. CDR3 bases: TGCGCCAGCAGCTTGGCCCCTACTAGCGGGGGATACAATGAGCAGTTCTTC. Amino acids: CASSLAPTSGGYNEQFF. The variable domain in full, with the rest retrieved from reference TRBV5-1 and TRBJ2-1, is KAGVTQTPRYLIKTRGQQVTLSCSPISGHRSVSWYQQTPGQGLQFLFEYFSETQRNKGNFPGRFSGRQFSNSRSEMNVSTLELGDSALYLCASSLAPTSGGYNEQFFGPGTRLTVL.

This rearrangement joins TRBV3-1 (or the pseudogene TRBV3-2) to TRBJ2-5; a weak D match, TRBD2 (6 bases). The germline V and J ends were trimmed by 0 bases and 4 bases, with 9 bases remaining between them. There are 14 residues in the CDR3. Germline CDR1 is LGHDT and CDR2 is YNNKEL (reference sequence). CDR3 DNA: TGTGCCAGCAGCCAAGATCGAGCGGGAGAGACCCAGTACTTC. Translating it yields CASSQDRAGETQYF.

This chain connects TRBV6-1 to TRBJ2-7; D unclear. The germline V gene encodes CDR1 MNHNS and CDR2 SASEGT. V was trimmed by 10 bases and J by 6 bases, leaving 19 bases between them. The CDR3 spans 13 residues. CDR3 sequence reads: CATISTFPSEQYF. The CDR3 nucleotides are TGTGCCACCATCTCTACCTTCCCATCCGAGCAGTACTTC.

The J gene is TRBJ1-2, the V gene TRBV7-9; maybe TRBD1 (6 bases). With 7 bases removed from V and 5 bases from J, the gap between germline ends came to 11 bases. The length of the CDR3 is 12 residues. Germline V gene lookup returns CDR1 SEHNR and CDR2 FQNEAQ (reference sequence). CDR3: CASTGARYGYTF. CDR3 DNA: TGTGCCAGCACGGGGGCCAGGTATGGCTACACCTTC.

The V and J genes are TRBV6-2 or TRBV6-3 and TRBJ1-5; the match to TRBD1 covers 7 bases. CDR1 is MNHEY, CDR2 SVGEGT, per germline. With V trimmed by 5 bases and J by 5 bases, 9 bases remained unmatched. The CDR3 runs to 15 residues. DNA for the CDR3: TGTGCCAGCAGTCCACCGGGACAGAGTTATCAGCCCCAGCATTTT. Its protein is CASSPPGQSYQPQHF.

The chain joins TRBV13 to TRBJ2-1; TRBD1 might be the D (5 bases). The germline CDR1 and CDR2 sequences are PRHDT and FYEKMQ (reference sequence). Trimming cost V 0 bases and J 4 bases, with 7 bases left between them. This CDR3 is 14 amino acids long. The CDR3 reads CASSLGGAYNEQFF. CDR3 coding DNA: TGTGCCAGCAGCTTAGGAGGGGCTTACAATGAGCAGTTCTTC. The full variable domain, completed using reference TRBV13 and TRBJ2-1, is AAGVIQSPRHLIKEKRETATLKCYPIPRHDTVYWYQQGPGQDPQFLISFYEKMQSDKGSIPDRFSAQQFSDYHSELNMSSLELGDSALYFCASSLGGAYNEQFFGPGTRLTVL.

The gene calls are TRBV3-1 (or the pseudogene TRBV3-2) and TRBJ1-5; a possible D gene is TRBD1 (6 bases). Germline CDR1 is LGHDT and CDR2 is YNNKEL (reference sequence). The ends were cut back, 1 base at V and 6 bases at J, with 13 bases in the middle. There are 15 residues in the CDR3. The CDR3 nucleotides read TGTGCCAGCAGCCAAGGTCCGGACAGCGGTCAGCCCCAGCATTTT. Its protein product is CASSQGPDSGQPQHF.

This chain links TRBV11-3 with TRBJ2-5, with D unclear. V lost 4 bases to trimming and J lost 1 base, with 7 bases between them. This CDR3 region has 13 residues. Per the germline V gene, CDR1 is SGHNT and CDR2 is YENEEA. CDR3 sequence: CASSYNVQETQYF. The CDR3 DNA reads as TGTGCCAGCAGCTATAATGTCCAAGAGACCCAGTACTTC.

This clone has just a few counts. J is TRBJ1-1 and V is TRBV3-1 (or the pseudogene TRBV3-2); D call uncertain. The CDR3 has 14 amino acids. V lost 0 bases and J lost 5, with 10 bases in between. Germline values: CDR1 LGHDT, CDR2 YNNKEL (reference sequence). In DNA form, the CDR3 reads TGTGCCAGCAGCCAAGATCGACGGGGAACTGAAGCTTTCTTT. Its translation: CASSQDRRGTEAFF.